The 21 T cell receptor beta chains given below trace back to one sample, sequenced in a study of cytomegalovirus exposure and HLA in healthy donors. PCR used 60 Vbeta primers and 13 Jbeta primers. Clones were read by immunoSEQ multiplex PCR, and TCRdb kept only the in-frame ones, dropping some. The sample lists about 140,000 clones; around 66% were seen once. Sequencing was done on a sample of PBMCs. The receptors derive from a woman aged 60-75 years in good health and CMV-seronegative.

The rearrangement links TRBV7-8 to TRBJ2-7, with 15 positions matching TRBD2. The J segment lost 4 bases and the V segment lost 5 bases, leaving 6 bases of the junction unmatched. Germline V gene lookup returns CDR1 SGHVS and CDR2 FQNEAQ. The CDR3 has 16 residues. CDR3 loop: CASSGGLAGGRYEQYF. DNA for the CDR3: TGTGCCAGCAGCGGGGGACTAGCGGGGGGACGGTACGAGCAGTACTTC.

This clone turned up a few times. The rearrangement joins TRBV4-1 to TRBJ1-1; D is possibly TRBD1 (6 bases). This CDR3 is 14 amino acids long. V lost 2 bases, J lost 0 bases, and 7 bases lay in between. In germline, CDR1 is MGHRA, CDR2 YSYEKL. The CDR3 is CASSQQGMNTEAFF. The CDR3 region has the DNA TGCGCCAGCAGCCAACAGGGGATGAACACTGAAGCTTTCTTT.

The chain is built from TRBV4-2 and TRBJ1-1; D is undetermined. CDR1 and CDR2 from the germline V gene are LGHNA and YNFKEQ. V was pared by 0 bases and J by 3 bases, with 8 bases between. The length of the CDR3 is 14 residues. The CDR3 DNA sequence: TGTGCCAGCAGCCAAGATTTATCCCACACTGAAGCTTTCTTT. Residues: CASSQDLSHTEAFF.

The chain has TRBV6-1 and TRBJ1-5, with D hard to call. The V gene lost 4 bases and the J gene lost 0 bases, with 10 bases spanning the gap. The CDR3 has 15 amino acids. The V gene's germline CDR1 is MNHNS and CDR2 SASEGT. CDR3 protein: CASSGGLSSNQPQHF. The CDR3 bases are TGTGCCAGCAGTGGAGGGTTGTCTAGCAATCAGCCCCAGCATTTT.

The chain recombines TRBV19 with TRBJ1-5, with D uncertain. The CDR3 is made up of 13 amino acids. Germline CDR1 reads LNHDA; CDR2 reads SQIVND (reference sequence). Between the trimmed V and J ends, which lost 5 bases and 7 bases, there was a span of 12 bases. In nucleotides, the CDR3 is TGTGCCAGTAGTCTCTATGCCGGGCAGCCCCAGCATTTT. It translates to CASSLYAGQPQHF.

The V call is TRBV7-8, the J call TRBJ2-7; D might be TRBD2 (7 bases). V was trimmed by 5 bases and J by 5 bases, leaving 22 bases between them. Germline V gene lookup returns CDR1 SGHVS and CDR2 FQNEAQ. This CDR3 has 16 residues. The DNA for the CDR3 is TGTGCCAGCAGCCGAACGGGGGGAGGGGGGATGAACGAGCAGTACTTC. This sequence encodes CASSRTGGGGMNEQYF.

The CDR3: CASSIPSPSTGSGNTIYF. CDR3 sequence (DNA): TGTGCCAGTAGTATCCCAAGCCCCTCGACAGGGTCTGGAAACACCATATATTTT. The chain links TRBV19 to TRBJ1-3; TRBD1 agrees at 7 bases. The CDR3 covers 18 residues. J was trimmed by 1 base and V by 3 bases; bases with no gene match: 12. The germline CDR1 and CDR2 sequences are LNHDA and SQIVND (reference sequence).

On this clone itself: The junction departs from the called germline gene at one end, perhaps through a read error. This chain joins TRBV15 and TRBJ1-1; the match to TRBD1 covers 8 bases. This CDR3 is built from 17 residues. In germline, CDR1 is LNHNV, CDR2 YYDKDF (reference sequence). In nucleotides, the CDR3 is TGTGCCACCAGCGGAGACAGGGGATCCGTGAAGAACACTGAAGCTTTCTTT. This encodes CATSGDRGSVKNTEAFF.

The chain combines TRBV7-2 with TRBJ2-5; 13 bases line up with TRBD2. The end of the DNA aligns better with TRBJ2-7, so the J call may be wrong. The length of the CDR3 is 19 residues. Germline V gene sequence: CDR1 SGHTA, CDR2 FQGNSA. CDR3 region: CASSLRPITSGGASYEQYF. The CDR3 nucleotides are TGTGCCAGCAGCTTACGTCCCATAACTAGCGGGGGGGCCTCCTACGAGCAGTACTTC.

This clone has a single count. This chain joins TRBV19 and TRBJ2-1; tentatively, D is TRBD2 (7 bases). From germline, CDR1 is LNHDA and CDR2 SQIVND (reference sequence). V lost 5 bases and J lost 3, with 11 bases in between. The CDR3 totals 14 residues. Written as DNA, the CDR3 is TGTGCCAGTAGTGGGGGGGGCGACTACAATGAGCAGTTCTTC. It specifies CASSGGGDYNEQFF.

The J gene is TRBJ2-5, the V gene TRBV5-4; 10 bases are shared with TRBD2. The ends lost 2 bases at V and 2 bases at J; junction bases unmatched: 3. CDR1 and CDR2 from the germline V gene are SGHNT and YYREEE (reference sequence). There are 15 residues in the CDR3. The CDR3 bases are TGTGCCAGCAGCTTAGGGACTAGCGTACAAGAGACCCAGTACTTC. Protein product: CASSLGTSVQETQYF.

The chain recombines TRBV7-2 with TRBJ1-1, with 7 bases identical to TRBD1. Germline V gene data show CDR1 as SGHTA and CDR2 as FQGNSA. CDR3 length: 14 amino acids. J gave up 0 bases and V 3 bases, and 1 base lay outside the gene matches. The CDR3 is CASSFRGLNTEAFF. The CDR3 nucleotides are TGTGCCAGCAGCTTCAGGGGGTTGAACACTGAAGCTTTCTTT.

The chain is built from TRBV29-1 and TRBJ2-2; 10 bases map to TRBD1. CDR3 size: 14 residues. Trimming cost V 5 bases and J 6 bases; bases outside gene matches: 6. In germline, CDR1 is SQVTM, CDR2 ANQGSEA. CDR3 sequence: CSVPGQGFSGELFF. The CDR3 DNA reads TGCAGCGTTCCGGGACAGGGGTTTTCCGGGGAGCTGTTTTTT.

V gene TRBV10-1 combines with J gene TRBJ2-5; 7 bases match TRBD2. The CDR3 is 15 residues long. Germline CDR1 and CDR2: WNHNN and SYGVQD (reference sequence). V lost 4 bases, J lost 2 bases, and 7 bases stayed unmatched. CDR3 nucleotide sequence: TGCGCCAGCAGTGGGCCGGGACTACATCAAGAGACCCAGTACTTC. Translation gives CASSGPGLHQETQYF.

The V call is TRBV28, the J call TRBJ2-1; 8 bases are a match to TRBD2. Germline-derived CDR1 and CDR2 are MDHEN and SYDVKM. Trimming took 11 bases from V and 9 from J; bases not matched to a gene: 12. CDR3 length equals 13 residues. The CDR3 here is CASSAGGYGEQFF. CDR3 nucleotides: TGTGCCTCGTCTGCGGGAGGCTACGGTGAGCAGTTCTTC. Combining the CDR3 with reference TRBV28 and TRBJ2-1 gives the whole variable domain DVKVTQSSRYLVKRTGEKVFLECVQDMDHENMFWYRQDPGLGLRLIYFSYDVKMKEKGDIPEGYSVSREKKERFSLILESASTNQTSMYLCASSAGGYGEQFFGPGTRLTVL.

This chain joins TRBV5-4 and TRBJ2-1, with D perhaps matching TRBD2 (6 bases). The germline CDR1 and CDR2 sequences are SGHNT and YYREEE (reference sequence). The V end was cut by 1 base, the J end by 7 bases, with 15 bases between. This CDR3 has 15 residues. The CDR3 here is CASSLYGSVGNEQFF. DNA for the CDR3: TGTGCCAGCAGCTTGTACGGGAGCGTGGGGAATGAGCAGTTCTTC.

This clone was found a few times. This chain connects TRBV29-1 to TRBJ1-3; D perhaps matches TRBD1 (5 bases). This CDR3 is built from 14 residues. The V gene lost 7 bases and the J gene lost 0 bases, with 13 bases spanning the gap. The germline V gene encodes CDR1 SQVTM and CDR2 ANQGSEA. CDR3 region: CSAVGGSSGNTIYF. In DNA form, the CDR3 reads TGCAGCGCCGTCGGGGGGTCCTCTGGAAACACCATATATTTT.

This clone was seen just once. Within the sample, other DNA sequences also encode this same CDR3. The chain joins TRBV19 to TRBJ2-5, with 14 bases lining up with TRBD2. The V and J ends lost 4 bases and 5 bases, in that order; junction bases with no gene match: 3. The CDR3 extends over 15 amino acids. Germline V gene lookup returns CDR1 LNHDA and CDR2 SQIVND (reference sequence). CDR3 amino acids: CASSTGTSGGETQYF. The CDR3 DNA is TGTGCCAGTAGTACCGGGACTAGCGGGGGCGAGACCCAGTACTTC.

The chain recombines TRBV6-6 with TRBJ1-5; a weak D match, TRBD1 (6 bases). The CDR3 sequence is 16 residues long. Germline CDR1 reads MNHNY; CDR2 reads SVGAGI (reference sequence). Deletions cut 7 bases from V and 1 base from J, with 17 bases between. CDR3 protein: CASTHGRGESNQPQHF. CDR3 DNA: TGTGCCAGCACCCATGGGAGGGGGGAGAGCAATCAGCCCCAGCATTTT.

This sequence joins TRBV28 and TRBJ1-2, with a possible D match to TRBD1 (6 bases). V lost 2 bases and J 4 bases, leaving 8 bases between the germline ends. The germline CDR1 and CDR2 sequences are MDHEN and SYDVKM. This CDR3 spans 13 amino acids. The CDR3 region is CASSLSRGYGYTF. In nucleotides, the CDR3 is TGTGCCAGCAGTTTAAGCAGGGGCTATGGCTACACCTTC.

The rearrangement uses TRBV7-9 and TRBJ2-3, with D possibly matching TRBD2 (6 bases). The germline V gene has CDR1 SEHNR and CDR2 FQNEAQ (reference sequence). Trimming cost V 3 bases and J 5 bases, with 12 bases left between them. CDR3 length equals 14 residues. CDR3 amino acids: CASSFRLGGDTQYF. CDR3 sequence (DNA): TGTGCCAGCAGCTTCAGACTAGGAGGAGATACGCAGTATTTT.